The entry below describes one T cell receptor beta chain. Its cognate antigen is unknown. These data are taken from a study of T cell responses to AZD1222 COVID-19 vaccine. Profiled with immunoSEQ multiplex PCR; TCRdb holds only in-frame clones, not every one. The profile shows over 130,000 clones, about 92% of them singletons. Study conclusions and caveats: Spike-specific TCR breadth rose after two AZD1222 doses, and depth rose as well. Only 6 or 7 people who got AZD1222 tested seropositive at baseline.

The origin of this receptor is an adult in good health. Sequences were derived from peripheral blood, sampled on day 0 of AZD1222 vaccination.

The CDR3 region has the DNA TGTGCCAGCAGCTTAGATTCGGCGGGCGGGGCCTCTGGAAACACCATATATTTT. It is translated as CASSLDSAGGASGNTIYF. V and J are TRBV7-2 and TRBJ1-3; maybe TRBD1 (5 bases). V lost 1 base and J lost 0, with 16 bases in between. The CDR3 has 18 residues. Germline V gives CDR1 SGHTA, CDR2 FQGNSA. Complete variable domain (other parts from reference TRBV7-2 and TRBJ1-3): GAGVSQSPSNKVTEKGKDVELRCDPISGHTALYWYRQSLGQGLEFLIYFQGNSAPDKSGLPSDRFSAERTGGSVSTLTIQRTQQEDSAVYLCASSLDSAGGASGNTIYFGEGSWLTVV.